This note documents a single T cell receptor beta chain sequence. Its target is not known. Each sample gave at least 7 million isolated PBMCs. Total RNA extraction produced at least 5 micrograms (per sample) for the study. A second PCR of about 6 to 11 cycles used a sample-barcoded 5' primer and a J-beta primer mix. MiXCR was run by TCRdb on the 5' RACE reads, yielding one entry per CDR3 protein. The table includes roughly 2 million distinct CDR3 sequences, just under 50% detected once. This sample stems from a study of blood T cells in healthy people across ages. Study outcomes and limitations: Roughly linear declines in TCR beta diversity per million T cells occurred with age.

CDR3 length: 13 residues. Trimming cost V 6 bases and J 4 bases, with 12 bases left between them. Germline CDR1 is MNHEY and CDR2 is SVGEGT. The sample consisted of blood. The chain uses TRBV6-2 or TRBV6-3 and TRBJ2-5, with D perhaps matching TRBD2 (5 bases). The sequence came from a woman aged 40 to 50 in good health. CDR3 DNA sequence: TGTGCCAGCAGACCGGACTGGGGAGAGACCCAGTACTTC. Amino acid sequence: CASRPDWGETQYF.